One and the same sample provided the 13 T cell receptor beta chains below, sequenced in a study of shared clonotypes between healthy human individuals. Repertoires were generated with immunoSEQ multiplex PCR, while TCRdb's copy carries only in-frame clones and drops some. The sample carries 2.3 million or so clones, over 85% recorded once. The sample consisted of naive CD4+ T cells from PBMCs. Subset defined: CD45RA+ positively selected. The receptors shown here come from a young man in good health. Some clones in this sample may be carry-over from other donors' samples.

V usage is TRBV5-1 and J usage is TRBJ2-3, with 11 bases that match TRBD1. This CDR3 is built from 15 residues. The V gene's germline CDR1 is SGHRS and CDR2 YFSETQ. V lost 4 bases to trimming and J lost 6 bases; unmatched junction nucleotides: 7. For the CDR3, the DNA is TGCGCCAGCAGCCCAGGGACAGGGGGAAAGGATACGCAGTATTTT. Encoded protein: CASSPGTGGKDTQYF.

The chain recombines TRBV6-1 with TRBJ2-7; D unclear. The CDR3 runs 12 residues. Deletions cut 0 bases from V and 3 bases from J, with 3 bases between. From germline, CDR1 is MNHNS and CDR2 SASEGT. The CDR3 region is CASSEASYEQYF. CDR3 DNA: TGTGCCAGCAGTGAAGCGAGCTACGAGCAGTACTTC.

This sequence joins TRBV9 and TRBJ2-2; TRBD2 aligns across 12 bases. Germline trimming cut 4 bases from V and 4 bases from J; bases unmatched to any gene: 11. The germline gives CDR1 SGDLS, CDR2 YYNGEE. This CDR3 contains 18 residues. The chain's CDR3 is CASSFQSPLAGGTGELFF. The CDR3 DNA reads TGTGCCAGCAGCTTCCAATCCCCACTAGCGGGAGGCACCGGGGAGCTGTTTTTT.

The chain has TRBV21-1 and TRBJ2-7. TRBV21-1 is described as a pseudogene. The CDR3 is 14 amino acids. CDR3 nucleotide sequence: TGTGCCAGCCCTGCCGGGCCAGGCCCTTACGAGCAGTACTTC. Translating gives CASPAGPGPYEQYF.

The genes are TRBV30 and TRBJ1-3; D gene uncertain. The CDR3 consists of 14 residues. Trimming removed 5 bases at V and 5 bases at J, with 16 bases between. The germline CDR1 and CDR2 sequences are GTSNPN and SVGIG (reference sequence). CDR3 in amino acids: CAWGDERSRNTIYF. In DNA, the CDR3 is TGTGCCTGGGGGGATGAGAGGAGCCGAAACACCATATATTTT.

The chain is built from TRBV5-5 and TRBJ1-1; weak D call: TRBD1 (5 bases). The germline V gene has CDR1 SGHKS and CDR2 YYEKEE (reference sequence). Trimming shortened V by 6 bases and J by 7 bases, and 16 bases separated the two germline ends. The CDR3 has 13 residues. The CDR3 coding sequence is TGTGCCAGCAATCGACAAGGGGAACTTGAAGCTTTCTTT. It codes for CASNRQGELEAFF.

The genes are TRBV10-3 and TRBJ2-7, with D maybe TRBD1 (6 bases). Germline CDR1 is ENHRY and CDR2 is SYGVKD. The V gene lost 5 bases and the J gene lost 1 base, with 15 bases spanning the gap. This CDR3 is built from 15 residues. The CDR3 nucleotides read TGTGCCATCAGTCAAGCTTCGACAGGATCCTACGAGCAGTACTTC. As protein: CAISQASTGSYEQYF.

The chain is built from TRBV28 and TRBJ1-5, with D perhaps TRBD1 (6 bases). CDR1 and CDR2 (germline): MDHEN, SYDVKM. The CDR3 consists of 16 residues. Deletions cut 4 bases from V and 0 bases from J, with 13 bases between. The CDR3 nucleotides are TGTGCCAGCAGTTACCGGGACACTTATAGCAATCAGCCCCAGCATTTT. This gives the protein CASSYRDTYSNQPQHF.

CDR3 amino acids: CASSLVRVSTDTQYF. The CDR3 region has the DNA TGTGCCAGCAGCTTAGTCCGGGTTAGCACAGATACGCAGTATTTT. The chain carries TRBV11-2 and TRBJ2-3, with D uncertain. V was trimmed by 1 base and J by 0 bases, leaving 8 bases between them. The CDR3 has 15 residues. Looked up from germline, CDR1 is SGHAT and CDR2 is FQNNGV. Full variable domain (missing parts from reference TRBV11-2 and TRBJ2-3): EAGVAQSPRYKIIEKRQSVAFWCNPISGHATLYWYQQILGQGPKLLIQFQNNGVVDDSQLPKDRFSAERLKGVDSTLKIQPAKLEDSAVYLCASSLVRVSTDTQYFGPGTRLTVL.

The chain links TRBV28 to TRBJ2-3; a possible D gene is TRBD2 (5 bases). V gave up 4 bases and J gave up 0 bases, with 23 bases separating them. This CDR3 region has 19 residues. From germline, CDR1 is MDHEN and CDR2 SYDVKM. The CDR3 DNA reads as TGTGCCAGCAGTTGGGGTGGCGGGCCGAAAATGGGTAGCACAGATACGCAGTATTTT. Its protein is CASSWGGGPKMGSTDTQYF.

The chain combines TRBV6-1 with TRBJ1-2, with a possible D match to TRBD1 (6 bases). Germline V gene data show CDR1 as MNHNS and CDR2 as SASEGT. V was pared by 5 bases and J by 8 bases, with 12 bases between. The CDR3 length is 12 residues. CDR3 bases: TGTGCCAGCAGTTGGGACAAGTCGGGCTACACCTTC. This translates into CASSWDKSGYTF.

The genes are TRBV5-1 and TRBJ2-7, with 7 nucleotides matching TRBD2. The CDR3 is 15 residues long. V dropped 0 bases and J dropped 5; count of bases not matched to a gene: 8. Germline values: CDR1 SGHRS, CDR2 YFSETQ. The CDR3 region has the DNA TGCGCCAGCAGCTTGGGGGGCGGGAGCGGCCACGAGCAGTACTTC. Its protein product is CASSLGGGSGHEQYF.

The chain uses TRBV15 and TRBJ1-1; unclear D gene. Trimming took 1 base from V and 6 from J, leaving 6 bases between them. The germline V gene encodes CDR1 LNHNV and CDR2 YYDKDF (reference sequence). The CDR3 spans 12 residues. The CDR3 DNA reads as TGTGCCACCAGCAGAGGGTCCCCTGAAGCTTTCTTT. Protein: CATSRGSPEAFF.